The rows below give T cell receptor beta chains drawn from one sample of a study of cytomegalovirus exposure and HLA in healthy donors. TCRdb's table, derived via immunoSEQ multiplex PCR, lists solely in-frame clones and lacks some. Its listing shows tens of thousands of clones. The specimen sequenced was PBMCs. Receptors originate from a woman aged 35 to 49 in good health and CMV-seronegative. Each CDR3 is given with its conserved first and last residue. D genes are given only for firm matches.

-	TRBJ1-3	TRBV18	18	TGTGCCAGCTCACCACCTCAACCCAGGGCAAACACTGGAAACACCATATATTTT	CASSPPQPRANTGNTIYF
TRBD2	TRBJ2-2	TRBV7-6	19	TGTGCCAGCAGCTTAGATGTATGGTCGGGACTAGCGGGCGCAAGGGAGCTGTTTTTT	CASSLDVWSGLAGARELFF
TRBD1	TRBJ1-2	TRBV5-6	15	TGTGCCAGCAGCGATGCAGGACAGGCGATCTATGGCTACACCTTC	CASSDAGQAIYGYTF
-	TRBJ2-2	TRBV11-2	15	TGTGCCAGCAGCCCCAGGGCAGGGAACACCGGGGAGCTGTTTTTT	CASSPRAGNTGELFF
-	TRBJ2-7	TRBV6-1	13	TGTGCCAGCAGTGAACAGGAGGGCTTCCAGCAGTACTTC	CASSEQEGFQQYF
TRBD1	TRBJ1-2	TRBV6-6	15	TGTGCCAGCAGTTACTCGGGACAGGGGGAATATGGCTACACCTTC	CASSYSGQGEYGYTF
-	TRBJ1-2	TRBV6-5	14	TGTGCCAGCAGTTACAGCAGGGTAGGCAATGGCTACACCTTC	CASSYSRVGNGYTF
-	TRBJ1-5	TRBV30	15	TGTGCCTGGAGTCCATATGAAGGGGACAATCAGCCCCAGCATTTT	CAWSPYEGDNQPQHF
TRBD2	TRBJ2-2	TRBV19	14	TGTGCCAGTAGTATAGGGACTAGCGGGAGGTTAATGTTTTTT	CASSIGTSGRLMFF
-	TRBJ1-2	TRBV19	13	TGTGCCAGTACTGGGGGGGACACCTATGGCTACACCTTC	CASTGGDTYGYTF
-	TRBJ2-7	TRBV19	13	TGTGCCAGTAGTAGGCGGACAGCCTACGAGCAGTACTTC	CASSRRTAYEQYF
-	TRBJ2-1	TRBV4-2	16	TGTGCCAGCAGCCGACAGGCAGGGATCCCCTACAATGAGCAGTTCTTC	CASSRQAGIPYNEQFF
-	TRBJ2-5	TRBV30	12	TGTGCCTGGAGTGTAGAGTGGGAGACCCAGTACTTC	CAWSVEWETQYF
-	TRBJ2-1	TRBV18	17	TGTGCCAGCTCACCATCAGACAGGAGTCGTCCCGACAATGAGCAGTTCTTC	CASSPSDRSRPDNEQFF
TRBD2	TRBJ2-5	TRBV30	16	TGTGCCTGGAGTGTAGGGGTAGCGGGGGTTTCGGGGACCCAGTACTTC	CAWSVGVAGVSGTQYF
-	TRBJ2-7	TRBV5-6	15	TGTGCCAGCAGACTGAACAGGGAACCCTCCTACGAGCAGTACTTC	CASRLNREPSYEQYF